This record concerns one T cell receptor (beta chain) sequence. TCRdb re-derived calls from the RT-PCR reads in MiXCR, one entry per CDR3 protein. Of tens of thousands of distinct CDR3 sequences in the sample, 26% were seen once. This sample is drawn from a study of patients and donors after allogeneic stem cell transplantation. Germline assignment: CDR1 SGHDT and CDR2 YYEEEE. The V end lost 0 bases, the J end lost 0 bases, and 1 base lay between the germline ends. The CDR3 consists of 13 residues. The chain recombines TRBV5-6 with TRBJ1-5; D not certain. Sequencing used blood, either unsorted or a sorted T cell fraction (not recorded which). The TCR originated in a human donor who was either an allogeneic HSCT recipient or a stem cell or donor lymphocyte infusion donor (not recorded which). It is not recorded whose cells these are; they may come from a transplant donor. CDR3 coding DNA: TGTGCCAGCAGCTTGGCTAGCAATCAGCCCCAGCATTTT. Translated: CASSLASNQPQHF.